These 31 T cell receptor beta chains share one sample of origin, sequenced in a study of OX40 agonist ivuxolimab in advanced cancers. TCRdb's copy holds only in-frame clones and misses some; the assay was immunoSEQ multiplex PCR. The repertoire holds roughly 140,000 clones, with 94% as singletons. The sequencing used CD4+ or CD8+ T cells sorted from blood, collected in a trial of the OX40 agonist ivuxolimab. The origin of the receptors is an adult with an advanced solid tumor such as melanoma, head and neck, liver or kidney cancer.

CDR3 nucleotides: TGCGCCAGCAGCCGAGGGAGGAAAACTAATGAAAAACTGTTTTTT. It translates to CASSRGRKTNEKLFF. The chain carries TRBV5-1 and TRBJ1-4; D is unclear. Germline-derived CDR1 and CDR2 are SGHRS and YFSETQ. The germline V and J ends were trimmed by 4 bases and 1 base, with 11 bases remaining between them. The CDR3 length is 15 residues.

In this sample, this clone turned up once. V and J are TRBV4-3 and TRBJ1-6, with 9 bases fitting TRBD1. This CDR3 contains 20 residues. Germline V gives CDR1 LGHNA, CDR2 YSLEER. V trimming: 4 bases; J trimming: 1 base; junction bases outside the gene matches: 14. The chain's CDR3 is CASSPKFGTGTSSYNSPLHF. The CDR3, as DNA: TGCGCCAGCAGCCCTAAGTTCGGGACAGGGACTTCTTCCTATAATTCACCCCTCCACTTT.

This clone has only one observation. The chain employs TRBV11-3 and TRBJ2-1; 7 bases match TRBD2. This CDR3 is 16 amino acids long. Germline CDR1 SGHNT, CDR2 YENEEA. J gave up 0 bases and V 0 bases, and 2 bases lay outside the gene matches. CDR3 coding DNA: TGTGCCAGCAGCTTAGATCCTAGCGGCTCCTACAATGAGCAGTTCTTC. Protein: CASSLDPSGSYNEQFF.

Here the CDR3 DNA reads TGTGCCAGTAAGGTCCGTGAGGGAGGTAACACCATATATTTT. Amino acid sequence: CASKVREGGNTIYF. The chain links TRBV19 to TRBJ1-3, with D hard to call. This CDR3 has 14 amino acids. Germline V gene sequence: CDR1 LNHDA, CDR2 SQIVND (reference sequence). The V gene lost 7 bases and the J gene lost 7 bases, with 17 bases spanning the gap.

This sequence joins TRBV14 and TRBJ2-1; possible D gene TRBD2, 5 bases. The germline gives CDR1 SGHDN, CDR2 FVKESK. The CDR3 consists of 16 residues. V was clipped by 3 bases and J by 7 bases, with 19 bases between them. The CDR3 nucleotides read TGTGCCAGCAGCCAGAGGAGCGGCTATGCGAGGAATGAGCAGTTCTTC. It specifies CASSQRSGYARNEQFF.

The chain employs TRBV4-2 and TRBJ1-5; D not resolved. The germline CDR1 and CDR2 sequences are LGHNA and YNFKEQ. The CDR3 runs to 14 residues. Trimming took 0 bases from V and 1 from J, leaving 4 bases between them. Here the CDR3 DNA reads TGTGCCAGCAGCCAAGAAGGCAGCAATCAGCCCCAGCATTTT. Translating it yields CASSQEGSNQPQHF.

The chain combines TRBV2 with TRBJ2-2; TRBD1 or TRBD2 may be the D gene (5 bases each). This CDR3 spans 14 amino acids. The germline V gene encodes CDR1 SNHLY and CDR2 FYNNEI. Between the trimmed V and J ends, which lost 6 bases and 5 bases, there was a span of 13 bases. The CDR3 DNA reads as TGTGCCAGCAGGGGGGACCCAGGGACCGGGGAGCTGTTTTTT. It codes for CASRGDPGTGELFF.

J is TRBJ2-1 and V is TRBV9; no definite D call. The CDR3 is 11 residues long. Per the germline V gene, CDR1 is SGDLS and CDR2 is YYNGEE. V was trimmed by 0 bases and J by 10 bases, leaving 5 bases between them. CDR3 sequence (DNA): TGTGCCAGCAGCGTAGATGTGGAGCAGTTCTTC. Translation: CASSVDVEQFF.

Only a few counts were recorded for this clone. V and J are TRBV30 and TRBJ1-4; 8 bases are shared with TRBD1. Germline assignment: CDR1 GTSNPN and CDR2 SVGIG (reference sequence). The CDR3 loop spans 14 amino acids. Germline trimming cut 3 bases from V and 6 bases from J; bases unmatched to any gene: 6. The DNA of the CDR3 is TGTGCCTGGAGGCCAGGGGGCGCGTATGAAAAACTGTTTTTT. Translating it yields CAWRPGGAYEKLFF.

The CDR3 loop is CASSGGHAKNIQYF. In nucleotides, the CDR3 is TGTGCCAGCAGCGGGGGGCATGCCAAAAACATTCAGTACTTC. This chain joins TRBV9 and TRBJ2-4; perhaps TRBD1 as D (6 bases). This CDR3 region has 14 residues. Between the trimmed V and J ends, which lost 3 bases and 1 base, there was a span of 8 bases. Per germline, CDR1 SGDLS and CDR2 YYNGEE.

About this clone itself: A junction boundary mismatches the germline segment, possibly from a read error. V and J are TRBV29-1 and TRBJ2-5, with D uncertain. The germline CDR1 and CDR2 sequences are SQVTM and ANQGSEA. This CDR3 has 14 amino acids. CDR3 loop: CSVVLGGPREAQYF. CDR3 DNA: TGCAGCGTTGTACTGGGCGGCCCAAGAGAGGCCCAGTACTTC.

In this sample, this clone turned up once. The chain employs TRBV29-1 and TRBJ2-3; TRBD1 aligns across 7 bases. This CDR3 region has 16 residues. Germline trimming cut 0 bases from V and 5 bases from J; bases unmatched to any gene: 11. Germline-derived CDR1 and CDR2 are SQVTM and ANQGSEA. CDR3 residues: CSVEEVWGQFRDTQYF. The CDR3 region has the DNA TGCAGCGTTGAAGAGGTCTGGGGACAGTTCAGAGATACGCAGTATTTT.

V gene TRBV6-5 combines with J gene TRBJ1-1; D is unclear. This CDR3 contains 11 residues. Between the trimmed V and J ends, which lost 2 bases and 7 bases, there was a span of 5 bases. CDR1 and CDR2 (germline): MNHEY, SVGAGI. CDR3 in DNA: TGTGCCAGCAGTTACAAGAGTGAAGCTTTCTTT. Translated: CASSYKSEAFF.

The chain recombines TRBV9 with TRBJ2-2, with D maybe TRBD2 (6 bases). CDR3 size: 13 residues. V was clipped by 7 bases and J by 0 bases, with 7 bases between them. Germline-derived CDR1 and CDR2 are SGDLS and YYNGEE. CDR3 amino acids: CASGTANTGELFF. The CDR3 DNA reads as TGTGCCAGCGGGACTGCGAACACCGGGGAGCTGTTTTTT.

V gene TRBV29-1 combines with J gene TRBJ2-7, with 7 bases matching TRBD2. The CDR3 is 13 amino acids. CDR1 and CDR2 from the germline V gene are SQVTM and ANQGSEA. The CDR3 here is CRGGSDDSYEQYF. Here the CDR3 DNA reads TGCAGGGGGGGGTCTGACGACTCCTACGAGCAGTACTTC.

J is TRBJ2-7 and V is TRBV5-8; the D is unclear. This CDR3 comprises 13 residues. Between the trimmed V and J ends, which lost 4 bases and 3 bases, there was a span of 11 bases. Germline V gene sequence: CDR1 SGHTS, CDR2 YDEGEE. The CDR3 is CASSVNSGYEQYF. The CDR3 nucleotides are TGTGCCAGCAGCGTGAATTCCGGCTACGAGCAGTACTTC.

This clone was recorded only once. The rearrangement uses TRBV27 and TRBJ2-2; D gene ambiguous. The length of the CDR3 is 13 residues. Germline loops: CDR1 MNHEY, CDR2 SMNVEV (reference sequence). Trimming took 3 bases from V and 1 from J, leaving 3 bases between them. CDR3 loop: CASSFWNTGELFF. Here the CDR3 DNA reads TGTGCCAGCAGTTTCTGGAACACCGGGGAGCTGTTTTTT.

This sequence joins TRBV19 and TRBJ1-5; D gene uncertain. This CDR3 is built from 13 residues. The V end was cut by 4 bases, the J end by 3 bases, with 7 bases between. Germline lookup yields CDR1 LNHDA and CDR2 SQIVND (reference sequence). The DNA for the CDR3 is TGTGCCAGTAGTACCCTCATCAATCAGCCCCAGCATTTT. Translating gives CASSTLINQPQHF.

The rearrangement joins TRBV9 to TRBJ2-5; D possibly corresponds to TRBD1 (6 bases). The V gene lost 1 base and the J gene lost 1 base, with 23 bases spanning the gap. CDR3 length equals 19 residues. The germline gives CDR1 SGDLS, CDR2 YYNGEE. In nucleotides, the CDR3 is TGTGCCAGCAGCGTAACCCTGGCCAGGGGAGATAGGGTCCAAGAGACCCAGTACTTC. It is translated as CASSVTLARGDRVQETQYF.

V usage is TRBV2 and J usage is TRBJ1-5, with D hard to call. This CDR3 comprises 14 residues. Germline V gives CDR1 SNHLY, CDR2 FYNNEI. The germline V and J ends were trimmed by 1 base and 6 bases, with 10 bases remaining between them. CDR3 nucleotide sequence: TGTGCCAGCAGTGAAGTGAACTTAATTCAGCCCCAGCATTTT. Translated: CASSEVNLIQPQHF.

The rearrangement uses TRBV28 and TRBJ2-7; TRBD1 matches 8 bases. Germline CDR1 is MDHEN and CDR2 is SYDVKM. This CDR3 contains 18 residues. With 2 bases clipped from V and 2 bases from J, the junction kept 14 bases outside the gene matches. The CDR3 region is CASSLISSRTGIAYEQYF. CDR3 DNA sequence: TGTGCCAGCAGTTTAATCTCGAGTCGGACAGGGATTGCCTACGAGCAGTACTTC.

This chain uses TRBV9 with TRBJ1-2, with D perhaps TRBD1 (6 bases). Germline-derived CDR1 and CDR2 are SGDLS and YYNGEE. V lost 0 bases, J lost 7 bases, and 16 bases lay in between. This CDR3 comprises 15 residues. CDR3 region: CASSVGGTRSFGYTF. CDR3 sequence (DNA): TGTGCCAGCAGCGTAGGTGGGACACGGAGTTTTGGCTACACCTTC.

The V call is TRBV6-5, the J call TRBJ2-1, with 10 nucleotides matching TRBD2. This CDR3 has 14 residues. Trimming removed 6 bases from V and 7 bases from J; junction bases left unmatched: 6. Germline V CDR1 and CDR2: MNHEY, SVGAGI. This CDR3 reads CASRSAGGRNEQFF. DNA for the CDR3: TGTGCCAGCAGGTCAGCGGGGGGGCGTAATGAGCAGTTCTTC.

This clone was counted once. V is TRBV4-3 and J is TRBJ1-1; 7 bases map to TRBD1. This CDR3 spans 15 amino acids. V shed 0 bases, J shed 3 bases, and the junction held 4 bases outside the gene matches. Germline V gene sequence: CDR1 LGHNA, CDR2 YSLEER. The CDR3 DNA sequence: TGCGCCAGCAGCCAAGACGACAGGGCAGACACTGAAGCTTTCTTT. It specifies CASSQDDRADTEAFF.

The CDR3: CASAGQIQETQYF. CDR3 DNA sequence: TGTGCCAGTGCTGGACAGATTCAAGAGACCCAGTACTTC. The rearrangement joins TRBV19 to TRBJ2-5; tentatively, D is TRBD1 (6 bases). Germline V lookup: CDR1 LNHDA, CDR2 SQIVND (reference sequence). CDR3 size: 13 residues. V was shortened by 8 bases and J by 2 bases, with 12 bases between the two germline ends. The variable domain in full, completed from reference TRBV19 and TRBJ2-5, reads DGGITQSPKYLFRKEGQNVTLSCEQNLNHDAMYWYRQDPGQGLRLIYYSQIVNDFQKGDIAEGYSVSREKKESFPLTVTSAQKNPTAFYLCASAGQIQETQYFGPGTRLLVL.

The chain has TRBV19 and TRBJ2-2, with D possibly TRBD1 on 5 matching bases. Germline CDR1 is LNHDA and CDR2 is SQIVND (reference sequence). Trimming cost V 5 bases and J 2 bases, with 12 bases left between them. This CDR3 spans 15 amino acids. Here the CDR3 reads CASSPREANTGELFF. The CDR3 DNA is TGTGCCAGTAGTCCCAGGGAAGCCAACACCGGGGAGCTGTTTTTT.

The CDR3 DNA reads TGTGCCAGCAGCGTGGCGGGACAGGGGAAAGAGACCCAGTACTTC. Translating it yields CASSVAGQGKETQYF. The chain joins TRBV5-6 to TRBJ2-5, with 10 bases matching TRBD1. There are 15 residues in the CDR3. Trimming took 4 bases from V and 3 from J; bases not matched to a gene: 6. Germline V gene data show CDR1 as SGHDT and CDR2 as YYEEEE.

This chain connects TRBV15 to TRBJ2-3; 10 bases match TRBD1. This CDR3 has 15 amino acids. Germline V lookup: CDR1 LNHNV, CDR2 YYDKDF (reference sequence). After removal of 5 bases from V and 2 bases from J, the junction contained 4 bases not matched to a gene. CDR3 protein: CATSGGQGDTDTQYF. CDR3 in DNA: TGTGCCACCAGCGGAGGACAGGGGGACACAGATACGCAGTATTTT.

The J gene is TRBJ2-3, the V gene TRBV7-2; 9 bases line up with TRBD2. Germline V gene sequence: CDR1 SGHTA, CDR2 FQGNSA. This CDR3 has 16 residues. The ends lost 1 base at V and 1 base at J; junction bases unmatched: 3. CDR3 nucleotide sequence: TGTGCCAGCAGCTTAGTAGCGGGAGTGGGCACAGATACGCAGTATTTT. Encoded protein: CASSLVAGVGTDTQYF.

CDR3 amino acids: CASSLYREGTGELFF. The CDR3 region has the DNA TGTGCCAGCAGTTTATACCGGGAGGGCACCGGGGAGCTGTTTTTT. J is TRBJ2-2 and V is TRBV27; 8 positions agree with TRBD2. The CDR3 extends over 15 amino acids. The V gene end was trimmed by 1 base and the J gene end by 4 bases; junction bases not matched to a gene: 2. The germline V gene has CDR1 MNHEY and CDR2 SMNVEV (reference sequence).

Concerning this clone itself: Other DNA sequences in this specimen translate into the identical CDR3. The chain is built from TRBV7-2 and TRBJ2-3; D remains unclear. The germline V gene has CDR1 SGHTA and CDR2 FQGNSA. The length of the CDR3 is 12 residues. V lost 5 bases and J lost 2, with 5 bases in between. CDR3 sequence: CASSLSTDTQYF. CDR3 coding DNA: TGTGCCAGCAGCCTTTCCACAGATACGCAGTATTTT.